The clone carrying this T cell receptor (beta chain) was counted once. The antigen remains undetermined. The data were produced by immunoSEQ multiplex PCR, yet TCRdb's version contains in-frame clones alone and is incomplete. In the table there are 160,000 or so clones, around 90% of which are singletons. This entry belongs to a study of radiation and T cells in renal cell carcinoma. Study results and caveats: Baseline intratumoral clonotype presence is unknown without pretreatment biopsies.

Time point in this sample: blood 2 weeks post-SBRT. Noted treatment: 15 Gy SBRT to primary tumor, nephrectomy 4 weeks later. Serial blood draws occurred at baseline and 2 and 4 weeks post-SBRT. The tumor was a clear cell renal cell carcinoma. The V gene's germline CDR1 is SGHRS and CDR2 YFSETQ. Trimming cost V 0 bases and J 4 bases; bases outside gene matches: 4. CDR3 length: 15 residues. Sequenced here: blood, sampled from a patient whose treatment included radiotherapy and nephrectomy. The chain combines TRBV5-1 with TRBJ1-1, with 9 bases aligning to TRBD1. This TCR was sampled from a woman in her forties or fifties with renal cell carcinoma. CDR3 coding DNA: TGCGCCAGCAGCTTGGTTACAGGGGGCCGCACTGAAGCTTTCTTT. Translating it yields CASSLVTGGRTEAFF.